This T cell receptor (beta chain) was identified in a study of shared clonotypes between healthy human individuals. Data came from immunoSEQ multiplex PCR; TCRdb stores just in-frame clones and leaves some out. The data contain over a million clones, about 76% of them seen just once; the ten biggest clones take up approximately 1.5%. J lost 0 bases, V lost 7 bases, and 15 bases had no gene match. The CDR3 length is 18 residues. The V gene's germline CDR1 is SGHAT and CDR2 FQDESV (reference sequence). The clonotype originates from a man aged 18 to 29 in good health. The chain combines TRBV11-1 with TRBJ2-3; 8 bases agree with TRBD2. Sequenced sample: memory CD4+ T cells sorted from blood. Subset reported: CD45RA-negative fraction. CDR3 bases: TGTGCCAGCACGGAGGGGCGGGAGGACAGTTCTAGCACAGATACGCAGTATTTT. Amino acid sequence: CASTEGREDSSSTDTQYF.